Presented here are 4 T cell receptor beta chains from one specimen sequenced in a study of lymphopenia after photon versus proton radiotherapy. Sequencing used immunoSEQ multiplex PCR; TCRdb keeps in-frame clones, though not all of them. The sample yields around 25,000 clones, around four fifths seen once. Sequenced material: peripheral blood, taken from a patient treated with photon-based radiotherapy. Every receptor here comes from a man aged 35 to 55 with gastric cancer.

The table lists this clone with a few counts. V gene TRBV7-8 combines with J gene TRBJ2-2, with 7 positions matching TRBD1. CDR3 length: 15 amino acids. V shed 3 bases, J shed 6 bases, and the junction held 7 bases outside the gene matches. In germline, CDR1 is SGHVS, CDR2 FQNEAQ. CDR3 sequence: CASSLRDSRSGELFF. The CDR3 coding sequence is TGTGCCAGCAGCTTGAGGGACAGTAGGTCCGGGGAGCTGTTTTTT.

This sequence joins TRBV4-3 and TRBJ2-7, with D perhaps given as TRBD1 or TRBD2 (5 bases each). This CDR3 has 15 residues. The germline V and J ends were trimmed by 1 base and 2 bases, with 12 bases remaining between them. CDR1 is LGHNA, CDR2 YSLEER, per germline. The CDR3 nucleotides are TGCGCCAGCAGCCAAGGGTGGGACGGCGCCTACGAGCAGTACTTC. Its translation: CASSQGWDGAYEQYF.

This chain joins TRBV18 and TRBJ1-2; D not certain. Germline lookup yields CDR1 KGHSH and CDR2 LQKENI. Between the trimmed V and J ends, which lost 2 bases and 8 bases, there was a span of 24 bases. This CDR3 spans 17 amino acids. Here the CDR3 DNA reads TGTGCCAGCTCACCAGAGAGGGCGGCGGCCTCGACTCGGGGCTACACCTTC. This codes for CASSPERAAASTRGYTF. The complete variable domain, with remaining parts taken from reference TRBV18 and TRBJ1-2, reads NAGVMQNPRHLVRRRGQEARLRCSPMKGHSHVYWYRQLPEEGLKFMVYLQKENIIDESGMPKERFSAEFPKEGPSILRIQQVVRGDSAAYFCASSPERAAASTRGYTFGSGTRLTVV.

The V and J genes are TRBV18 and TRBJ2-3; maybe TRBD1 (5 bases). The CDR3 loop spans 15 amino acids. CDR1 is KGHSH and CDR2 is LQKENI in the germline V gene. V was trimmed by 6 bases and J by 1 base, leaving 14 bases between them. This CDR3 reads CASSSAQQGTDTQYF. CDR3 DNA: TGTGCCAGCTCCTCGGCACAACAGGGCACAGATACGCAGTATTTT.